These T cell receptor beta chains were read from a single sample in a study of the immune and genomic landscape of osteosarcoma. The protocol was immunoSEQ multiplex PCR, while the TCRdb copy is restricted to in-frame clones and leaves out a portion. The table shows roughly 1,400 clones, with approximately 69% occurring only once. Sequenced input: metastatic tumor tissue from the lung. These receptors were taken from a boy younger than 18 with osteosarcoma. Each CDR3 is given with its conserved first and last residue. Each record gives: CDR3 length, J gene, V gene, CDR3 protein.

13 TRBJ1-2 TRBV27 CASSIKSNYGYTF
13 TRBJ1-2 TRBV6-1 CASSDRQGGSYTF
16 TRBJ1-5 TRBV4-3 CASSQDRNSRSQPQHF
16 TRBJ2-7 TRBV4-3 CASSHSGTGESYEQYF
14 TRBJ2-3 TRBV7-3 CASSLSGRLDTQYF
14 TRBJ1-2 TRBV2 CASNLGPLGYGYTF
17 TRBJ2-1 TRBV5-5 CASSLEGLAGIYNEQFF
18 TRBJ1-3 TRBV19 CASSINTGTGNSGNTIYF
14 TRBJ2-5 TRBV29-1 CSALLAVSMGDQYF
18 TRBJ2-4 TRBV28 CASSTHQITSEAKNIQYF
15 TRBJ2-3 TRBV9 CASSLSGGATDTQYF
11 TRBJ2-5 TRBV30 CAWIRGAAQYF
12 TRBJ2-7 TRBV5-4 CASSVTGDEQYF
14 TRBJ2-5 TRBV5-1 CASSSGSLGETQYF
13 TRBJ1-2 TRBV4-3 CASSPWDGYGYTF
15 TRBJ2-3 TRBV4-1 CASSQGSSGRDTQYF
20 TRBJ2-1 TRBV7-3 CASSSGGSDRGASSYNEQFF
15 TRBJ2-7 TRBV6-1 CASSESLAGPYEQYF
15 - TRBV5-1 CASSFIQGELDEQYF
14 TRBJ2-3 TRBV2 CASRNRGGTDTQYF
13 TRBJ1-2 TRBV19 CASSLDRGYGYTF
14 TRBJ2-1 TRBV9 CASSAAHRGNEQFF
14 TRBJ1-5 TRBV25-1 CASTGGFSNQPQHF
14 TRBJ1-1 TRBV9 CASSVEVWDTEAFF
13 TRBJ1-1 TRBV5-1 CASSLDRAKGAFF
15 TRBJ2-1 TRBV7-2 CASSLGAGYHNEQFF